These 8 T cell receptor beta chains originate from one sample sequenced in a study of identical twins. TCRdb reprocessed the 5' RACE reads with MiXCR, giving one entry per CDR3 protein. The sample carries more than 650,000 distinct CDR3 sequences, over 5% recorded once. The sequencing input was naive T cells sorted from blood. These TCRs come from a man in his late teens or twenties in good health.

This clonotype was seen repeatedly, ten times or more. This chain joins TRBV27 and TRBJ1-5; 7 bases align to TRBD1. Trimming removed 8 bases from V and 6 bases from J; junction bases left unmatched: 10. The germline CDR1 and CDR2 sequences are MNHEY and SMNVEV (reference sequence). The CDR3 contains 14 residues. CDR3 amino acids: CASGRQGSGQPQHF. DNA of the CDR3: TGTGCCAGCGGAAGACAGGGATCGGGTCAGCCCCAGCATTTT.

The chain is built from TRBV12-3 or TRBV12-4 and TRBJ2-2; D is unclear. This CDR3 has 15 residues. Trimming stripped 10 bases from V and 0 bases from J, with 15 bases between. The CDR3 loop reads CATTRGSPNTGELFF. Written as DNA, the CDR3 is TGTGCCACCACCCGAGGAAGTCCGAACACCGGGGAGCTGTTTTTT.

This clonotype has a count of ten or more. The rearrangement links TRBV5-1 to TRBJ2-5, with TRBD2 identical over 10 bases. Looked up from germline, CDR1 is SGHRS and CDR2 is YFSETQ. V gave up 2 bases and J gave up 4 bases; unmatched junction bases: 5. This CDR3 spans 15 amino acids. Here the CDR3 reads CASSFGTSEGETQYF. DNA for the CDR3: TGCGCCAGCAGCTTTGGGACTAGCGAAGGAGAGACCCAGTACTTC.

This clonotype was recorded at least ten times. The rearrangement links TRBV24-1 to TRBJ2-1, with 10 bases matching TRBD1. This CDR3 comprises 16 residues. Unmatched junction bases numbered 12, after V lost 2 bases and J lost 12 bases. Germline CDR1 and CDR2: KGHDR and SFDVKD. The CDR3 DNA reads as TGTGCCACCAGTGATTCCGGGACAGGGGTTTTCGATGTGCAGTTCTTC. Translation gives CATSDSGTGVFDVQFF.

This clonotype was found many times. The gene calls are TRBV24-1 and TRBJ2-1, with 9 bases fitting TRBD2. CDR1 and CDR2 (germline): KGHDR, SFDVKD. Trimming at V came to 4 bases and at J to 1 base, leaving 7 bases not matched to a gene. The CDR3 length is 17 residues. CDR3 in amino acids: CATSEASGTGSYNEQFF. CDR3 in DNA: TGTGCCACCAGTGAGGCTAGCGGGACCGGATCCTACAATGAGCAGTTCTTC.

In this sample, this clonotype turned up many times. The chain is built from TRBV11-3 and TRBJ1-1; 7 bases are shared with TRBD1. Germline V gives CDR1 SGHNT, CDR2 YENEEA. CDR3 size: 15 residues. With 5 bases clipped from V and 2 bases from J, the junction kept 8 bases outside the gene matches. As DNA, the CDR3 is TGTGCCAGCAGCCCAGGGGACAGCGATAACACTGAAGCTTTCTTT. Encoded protein: CASSPGDSDNTEAFF. Together with reference TRBV11-3 and TRBJ1-1, the CDR3 gives the full variable domain: EAGVVQSPRYKIIEKKQPVAFWCNPISGHNTLYWYLQNLGQGPELLIRYENEEAVDDSQLPKDRFSAERLKGVDSTLKIQPAELGDSAVYLCASSPGDSDNTEAFFGQGTRLTVV.

In its sample, this clonotype was seen many times. V and J are TRBV10-3 and TRBJ2-7; perhaps TRBD2 as D (5 bases). V gave up 0 bases and J gave up 7 bases, with 10 bases separating them. Germline V gene lookup returns CDR1 ENHRY and CDR2 SYGVKD. This CDR3 contains 13 residues. The CDR3 nucleotides read TGTGCCATCAGTGAGTCTGAGAGGGAAGAGCAGTACGTC. Translating it yields CAISESEREEQYV.

This clonotype has more than one count but fewer than ten. The chain links TRBV18 to TRBJ2-1, with 7 bases matching TRBD2. V was pared by 10 bases and J by 8 bases, with 11 bases of the junction left unmatched. Germline CDR1 reads KGHSH; CDR2 reads LQKENI. The CDR3 covers 13 residues. CDR3: CATSLRESHEQFF. The CDR3 DNA is TGTGCCACCTCTCTGCGGGAGTCGCATGAGCAGTTCTTC.